These 17 T cell receptor beta chains share one sample of origin, sequenced in a study of CD4 T cells in relation to SARS-CoV-2 and coronaviruses. These TCRs are of unknown antigen specificity. Sequenced by immunoSEQ multiplex PCR; TCRdb stores in-frame clones only, minus some. The data show about 36,000 clones, with about 86% seen just once and approximately 6.3% held by the top ten. Sequenced input: naive CD4+ T cells from PBMCs, cultured in vitro. Subset indicated: naive CD4+ T cells isolated by negative enrichment. These receptors were collected from an adult with COVID-19.

The V call is TRBV3-1 (or the pseudogene TRBV3-2), the J call TRBJ2-2; D call uncertain. The germline CDR1 and CDR2 sequences are LGHDT and YNNKEL (reference sequence). CDR3 length: 11 amino acids. V lost 8 bases and J lost 7, with 8 bases in between. Here the CDR3 DNA reads TGTGCCAGCCTTTCGTACGGGGAGCTGTTTTTT. Translating gives CASLSYGELFF.

V and J are TRBV23-1 and TRBJ2-4, with 7 bases matching TRBD1. TRBV23-1 is an ORF, and what it does is uncertain. The J segment lost 1 base and the V segment lost 6 bases, leaving 0 bases of the junction unmatched. This CDR3 has 13 residues. CDR3 nucleotide sequence: TGCGCCAGCAGGGACAGGGCCAAAAACATTCAGTACTTC. Translation: CASRDRAKNIQYF.

This CDR3 is CAISEPPGELFF. In DNA, the CDR3 is TGTGCCATCAGTGAACCCCCCGGGGAGCTGTTTTTT. The rearrangement links TRBV10-3 to TRBJ2-2; no definite D call. Trimming left V 3 bases short and J 6 bases short, with 5 bases between. This CDR3 spans 12 amino acids. Germline V gene data show CDR1 as ENHRY and CDR2 as SYGVKD.

This clone has just one count. CDR3 amino acids: CATSDQTGVSDQPQHF. As DNA, the CDR3 is TGTGCCACCAGTGATCAAACAGGGGTCTCGGATCAGCCCCAGCATTTT. The V and J genes are TRBV24-1 and TRBJ1-5; 7 bases match TRBD1. The germline V gene encodes CDR1 KGHDR and CDR2 SFDVKD. V shed 3 bases and J 5 bases; nucleotides not matched to a gene: 9. CDR3 length: 16 residues.

The V call is TRBV7-9, the J call TRBJ2-7, with 9 nucleotides matching TRBD2. With V trimmed by 7 bases and J by 3 bases, 7 bases remained unmatched. The CDR3 length is 14 residues. CDR1 is SEHNR and CDR2 is FQNEAQ in the germline V gene (reference sequence). The CDR3 nucleotides are TGTGCCAGCATATCTAGCGGGGCTAACTACGAGCAGTACTTC. This encodes CASISSGANYEQYF.

The chain couples TRBV25-1 to TRBJ1-1; D gene uncertain. This CDR3 is 11 amino acids long. V was pared by 10 bases and J by 1 base, with 7 bases between. Germline V CDR1 and CDR2: MGHDK, SYGVNS. This CDR3 is CATWANTEAFF. In nucleotides, the CDR3 is TGTGCCACCTGGGCGAACACTGAAGCTTTCTTT.

V usage is TRBV6-1 and J usage is TRBJ1-5; maybe TRBD1 (5 bases). V was shortened by 3 bases and J by 6 bases, with 24 bases between the two germline ends. The CDR3 spans 18 residues. The germline CDR1 and CDR2 sequences are MNHNS and SASEGT. The CDR3 loop is CASSDGLRGLGNSQPQHF. Here the CDR3 DNA reads TGTGCCAGCAGTGACGGTCTAAGGGGCCTTGGAAATAGTCAGCCCCAGCATTTT.

The rearrangement joins TRBV28 to TRBJ2-5; TRBD1 aligns across 7 bases. The J segment lost 4 bases and the V segment lost 4 bases, leaving 12 bases of the junction unmatched. The CDR3 spans 16 residues. Germline V CDR1 and CDR2: MDHEN, SYDVKM. CDR3 sequence reads: CASSSPWDSSRETQYF. CDR3 nucleotide sequence: TGTGCCAGCAGTTCCCCCTGGGACAGTAGCAGAGAGACCCAGTACTTC.

This chain connects TRBV6-5 to TRBJ2-5; TRBD2 is a possible D gene (5 bases). CDR1 MNHEY and CDR2 SVGAGI come from the germline V gene. This CDR3 has 13 amino acids. Trimming took off 10 bases at V and 3 bases at J, with 15 bases between the two ends. The CDR3 loop is CAIYWRAKETQYF. The CDR3, as DNA: TGTGCCATATACTGGCGGGCAAAAGAGACCCAGTACTTC.

This chain's CDR3 is CASSLGTDNYEQYF. The CDR3 nucleotides are TGTGCCAGCAGCTTGGGGACAGATAATTACGAGCAGTACTTC. The chain uses TRBV5-5 and TRBJ2-7; tentative D call: TRBD1 (6 bases). V shed 0 bases and J shed 4 bases, with 11 bases lying between them. Germline CDR1 is SGHKS and CDR2 is YYEKEE (reference sequence). The CDR3 runs to 14 residues.

The chain combines TRBV19 with TRBJ2-7; no clear D gene. The CDR3 loop spans 13 amino acids. The germline CDR1 and CDR2 sequences are LNHDA and SQIVND (reference sequence). V lost 5 bases, J lost 4 bases, and 12 bases lay in between. Here the CDR3 reads CASSPASRYEQYF. The CDR3 DNA follows: TGTGCCAGTAGTCCAGCCAGCCGTTACGAGCAGTACTTC.

The genes are TRBV11-2 and TRBJ2-7; TRBD1 matches at 12 bases. CDR3 length: 14 residues. Trimming cost V 5 bases and J 7 bases; bases outside gene matches: 6. In germline, CDR1 is SGHAT, CDR2 FQNNGV. CDR3 sequence: CASSQGQGAGEQYF. The CDR3 DNA is TGTGCCAGCAGCCAGGGACAGGGGGCCGGGGAGCAGTACTTC.

By sample fraction, this clone is medium-sized (0.01 to 0.1%). CDR3 sequence reads: CASSLAGLNEQFF. The CDR3 bases are TGCGCCAGCAGCTTGGCCGGCCTCAATGAGCAGTTCTTC. The chain has TRBV5-1 and TRBJ2-1; D is unresolved. Trimming shortened V by 0 bases and J by 6 bases, and 7 bases separated the two germline ends. The CDR3 is made up of 13 amino acids. The germline gives CDR1 SGHRS, CDR2 YFSETQ.

This clone was observed once. This rearrangement joins TRBV6-6 to TRBJ2-7, with D perhaps TRBD1 (6 bases). With 6 bases removed from V and 0 bases from J, the gap between germline ends came to 12 bases. Germline-derived CDR1 and CDR2 are MNHNY and SVGAGI (reference sequence). The CDR3 totals 14 residues. For the CDR3, the DNA is TGTGCCAGCAGGAACAGGGTCTCCTCCTACGAGCAGTACTTC. Protein product: CASRNRVSSYEQYF.

A remark on this clone: The sample carries other DNA sequences with the same CDR3. The CDR3 spells CASSPGTDSYEQYF. The CDR3 DNA sequence: TGTGCCAGCTCACCTGGGACAGACTCCTACGAGCAGTACTTC. J is TRBJ2-7 and V is TRBV18; 7 nucleotides match TRBD1. Germline loops: CDR1 KGHSH, CDR2 LQKENI. The CDR3 spans 14 residues. With V trimmed by 3 bases and J by 0 bases, 2 bases remained unmatched.

This chain joins TRBV7-2 and TRBJ1-1, with D possibly being TRBD1 (6 bases). Germline assignment: CDR1 SGHTA and CDR2 FQGNSA. The CDR3 contains 15 residues. V was clipped by 2 bases and J by 4 bases, with 14 bases between them. In DNA, the CDR3 is TGTGCCAGCAGCTTAAGGACAGCCGGGGGCACTGAAGCTTTCTTT. This sequence encodes CASSLRTAGGTEAFF.

This rearrangement joins TRBV4-1 to TRBJ1-1; possible D gene TRBD1, 5 bases. V shed 4 bases and J shed 5 bases, with 14 bases lying between them. Per germline, CDR1 MGHRA and CDR2 YSYEKL. CDR3 length: 14 amino acids. This CDR3 reads CASSRPGTKTEAFF. CDR3 in DNA: TGCGCCAGCAGCCGCCCCGGGACTAAGACTGAAGCTTTCTTT.